In its sample, the clone carrying this T cell receptor beta chain was seen once. Antigen unknown. It was with 60 Vbeta and 13 Jbeta primers that the PCR ran. Generated by immunoSEQ multiplex PCR, the TCRdb table keeps only in-frame clones and is missing some. The sample has 130,000 or so clones; more than 65% are singletons. The sample belongs to a study of cytomegalovirus exposure and HLA in healthy donors. Study-level results: Presence/absence results assume similar sequencing depth per donor, which may not hold. In vitro work confirmed that a few CMV-associated chains recognize CMV antigens.

Germline CDR1 reads SGHVS; CDR2 reads FNYEAQ. The CDR3 has 15 amino acids. V lost 5 bases, J lost 5 bases, and 15 bases lay in between. The V gene is TRBV7-6, the J gene TRBJ2-2; no clear D gene. The sequence came from a woman aged 18-29 years in good health and CMV-seropositive. Material: PBMCs. Here the CDR3 reads CASSLQPQPTGELFF. The CDR3 DNA follows: TGTGCCAGCAGCCTACAACCACAGCCGACCGGGGAGCTGTTTTTT.